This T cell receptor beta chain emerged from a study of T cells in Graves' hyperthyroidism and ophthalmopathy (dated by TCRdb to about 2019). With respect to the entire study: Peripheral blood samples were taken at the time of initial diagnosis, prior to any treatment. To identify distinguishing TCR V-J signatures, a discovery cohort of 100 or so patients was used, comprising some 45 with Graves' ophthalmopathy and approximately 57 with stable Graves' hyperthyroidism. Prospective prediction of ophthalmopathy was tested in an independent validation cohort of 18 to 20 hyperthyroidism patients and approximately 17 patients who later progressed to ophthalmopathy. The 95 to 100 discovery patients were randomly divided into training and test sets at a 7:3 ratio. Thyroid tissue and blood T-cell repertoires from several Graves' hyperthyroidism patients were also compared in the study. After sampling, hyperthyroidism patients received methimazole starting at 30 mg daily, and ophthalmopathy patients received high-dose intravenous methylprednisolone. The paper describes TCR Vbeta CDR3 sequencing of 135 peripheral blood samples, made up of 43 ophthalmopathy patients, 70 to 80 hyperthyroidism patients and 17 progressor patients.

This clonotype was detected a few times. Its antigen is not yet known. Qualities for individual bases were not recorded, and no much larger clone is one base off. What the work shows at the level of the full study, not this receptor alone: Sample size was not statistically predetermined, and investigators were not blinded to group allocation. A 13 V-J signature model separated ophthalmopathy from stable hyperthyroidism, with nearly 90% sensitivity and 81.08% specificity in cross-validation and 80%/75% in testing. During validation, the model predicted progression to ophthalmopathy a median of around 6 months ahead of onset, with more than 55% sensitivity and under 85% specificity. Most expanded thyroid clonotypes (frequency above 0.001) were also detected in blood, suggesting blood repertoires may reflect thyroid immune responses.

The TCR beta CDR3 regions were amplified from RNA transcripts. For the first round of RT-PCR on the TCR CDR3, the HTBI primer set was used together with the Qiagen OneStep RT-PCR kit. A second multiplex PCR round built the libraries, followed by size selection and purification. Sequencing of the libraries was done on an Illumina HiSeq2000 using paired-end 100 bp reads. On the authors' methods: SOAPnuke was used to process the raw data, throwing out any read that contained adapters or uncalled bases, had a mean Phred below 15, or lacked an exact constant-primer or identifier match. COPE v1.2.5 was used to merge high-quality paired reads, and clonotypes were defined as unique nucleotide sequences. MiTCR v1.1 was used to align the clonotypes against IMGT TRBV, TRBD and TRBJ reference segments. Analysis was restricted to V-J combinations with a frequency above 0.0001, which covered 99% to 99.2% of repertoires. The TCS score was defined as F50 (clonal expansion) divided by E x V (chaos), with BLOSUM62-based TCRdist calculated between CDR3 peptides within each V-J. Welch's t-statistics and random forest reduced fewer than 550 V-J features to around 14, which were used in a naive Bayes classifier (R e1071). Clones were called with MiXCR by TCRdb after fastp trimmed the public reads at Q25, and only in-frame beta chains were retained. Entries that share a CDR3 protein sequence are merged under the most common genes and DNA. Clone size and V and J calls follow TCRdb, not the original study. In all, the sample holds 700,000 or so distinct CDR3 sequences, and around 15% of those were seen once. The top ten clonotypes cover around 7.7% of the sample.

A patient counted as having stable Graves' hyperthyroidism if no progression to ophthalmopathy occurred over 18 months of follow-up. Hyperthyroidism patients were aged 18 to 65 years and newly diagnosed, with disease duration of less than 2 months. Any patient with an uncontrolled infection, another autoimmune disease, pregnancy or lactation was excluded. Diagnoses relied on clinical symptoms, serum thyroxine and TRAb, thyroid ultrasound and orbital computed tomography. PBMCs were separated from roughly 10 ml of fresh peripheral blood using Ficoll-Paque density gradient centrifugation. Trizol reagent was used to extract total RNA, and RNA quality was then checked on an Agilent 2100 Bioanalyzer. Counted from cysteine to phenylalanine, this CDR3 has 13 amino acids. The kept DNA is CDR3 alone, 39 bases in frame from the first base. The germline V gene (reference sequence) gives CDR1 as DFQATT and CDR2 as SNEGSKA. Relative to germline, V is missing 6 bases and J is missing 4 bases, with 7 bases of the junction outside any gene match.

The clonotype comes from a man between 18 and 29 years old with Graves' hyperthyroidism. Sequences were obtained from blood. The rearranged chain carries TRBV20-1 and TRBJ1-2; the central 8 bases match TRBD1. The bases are TGCAGTGCCCCCGGGACAGGCTTCTATGGCTACACCTTC. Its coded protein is CSAPGTGFYGYTF.